This is a list of T cell receptor beta chains from one sample in a study of blood T cell repertoires in COVID-19. Assay: immunoSEQ multiplex PCR; the TCRdb copy retains only in-frame clones and omits some. Of a few hundred thousand clones listed, approximately 81% are singletons. Sequenced input: peripheral blood. The source is an older woman who had recovered from COVID-19. Both conserved end residues are part of each CDR3. A D gene is named only where the DNA matches it firmly. The size field is filled for only some rows; it gives once, few, many or a size class.

once	TRBD1	TRBV29-1	TRBJ1-2	TGCAGCGTTGAAGACCCAGGGGGCTCAGACTATGGCTACACCTTC	CSVEDPGGSDYGYTF
NA	NA	TRBV2	TRBJ2-7	TGTGCCAGCAGTGCCGACCAGGACTACGAGCAGTACTTC	CASSADQDYEQYF
once	NA	TRBV7-8	TRBJ2-4	TGTGCCAGCAGCTTATTTGAGAGGGTCGGGGACATTCAGTACTTC	CASSLFERVGDIQYF
NA	TRBD1	TRBV7-7	TRBJ2-5	TGTGCTAGCAGCCCCGGACAGGGGCCCCAAGAGACCCAGTACTTC	CASSPGQGPQETQYF
NA	TRBD2	TRBV4-3	TRBJ2-1	TGCGCCAGCAGCCAAGATGGGACTAGCGGGACAAACAATGAGCAGTTCTTC	CASSQDGTSGTNNEQFF
few	TRBD1	TRBV6-1	TRBJ2-2	TGTGCCAGCAGTGGCGCACTACAGGGGTTGGACACCGGGGAGCTGTTTTTT	CASSGALQGLDTGELFF
few	NA	TRBV7-3	TRBJ2-6	TGTGCCAGCAGCGCGGACAGATATTCTGGGGCCAACGTCCTGACTTTC	CASSADRYSGANVLTF
once	TRBD1	TRBV11-2	TRBJ1-4	TGTGCCAGCAGCACCGGGACAGGGGGGACTAATGAAAAACTGTTTTTT	CASSTGTGGTNEKLFF
once	TRBD1	TRBV5-4	TRBJ2-7	TGTGCCAGCAGCCAGGACAGGGGTAGCTACGAGCAGTACTTC	CASSQDRGSYEQYF
NA	NA	TRBV7-9	TRBJ1-6	TGTGCCAGCAGCAAACAGAATTCACCCCTCCACTTT	CASSKQNSPLHF
NA	NA	TRBV5-6	TRBJ2-5	TGTGCCAGCAGCTTGCTTCCGCCTCGGGAGACCCAGTACTTC	CASSLLPPRETQYF
few	TRBD2	TRBV3-1/TRBV3-2	TRBJ2-1	TGTGCCAGCAGCCAAGGCGGGGGTAGGGGTGAGCAGTTCTTC	CASSQGGGRGEQFF
NA	TRBD1	TRBV6-5	TRBJ2-1	TGTGCCAGCAGCCGGACAGGGGATGAGCAGTTCTTC	CASSRTGDEQFF
NA	TRBD2	TRBV15	TRBJ2-5	TGTGCCACCAGCAGGGCGGGGGAGGGTAAAGAGACCCAGTACTTC	CATSRAGEGKETQYF
NA	NA	TRBV4-1	TRBJ1-4	TGCGCCAGCAGCCAAGATAGAGGAAGGGGGGGGTTGGTCACTAATGAAAAACTGTTTTTT	CASSQDRGRGGLVTNEKLFF
NA	TRBD1	TRBV5-4	TRBJ1-1	TGTGCCAGCAGCTTGGGTGACAGGGGCCAAGGAGCTTTCTTT	CASSLGDRGQGAFF
NA	NA	TRBV12-5	TRBJ2-5	TGTGCTAGTGGTTTGCCCCCAGGCCTGGGGACCCAGTACTTC	CASGLPPGLGTQYF
NA	TRBD1	TRBV6-5	TRBJ2-1	TGTGCCAGCAGGCGGACAGGGTCGGGCTACAATGAGCAGTTCTTC	CASRRTGSGYNEQFF
NA	NA	TRBV11-2	TRBJ1-2	TGTGCCAGCAGCTTAGTTGCCCACAGCCTTTATGGCTACACCTTC	CASSLVAHSLYGYTF
NA	TRBD2	TRBV4-3	TRBJ2-1	TGCGCCAGCAGCCAGGCCCCGGCGGGGGGCTACAATGAGCAGTTCTTC	CASSQAPAGGYNEQFF